This T cell receptor beta chain was identified during a study of blood T cell repertoires in COVID-19. This clone occurred a few times. The assay was immunoSEQ multiplex PCR, and TCRdb's table has in-frame clones only and misses some. The sample lists about 100,000 clones, 85% occurring once. This clonotype was sampled from a woman aged 70 to 79 with active or convalescent COVID-19. Sequencing input: peripheral blood.

The CDR3 is CASSSGLADHQETQYF. DNA of the CDR3: TGCGCCAGCAGCTCGGGACTAGCGGACCACCAAGAGACCCAGTACTTC. J is TRBJ2-5 and V is TRBV10-2; 11 bases agree with TRBD2. Trimming cost V 6 bases and J 0 bases; bases outside gene matches: 6. CDR1 and CDR2 from the germline V gene are WSHSY and SAAADI. The CDR3 contains 16 residues.